The present T cell receptor beta chain was sequenced within a study of T-cell memory formation after mild COVID-19 (dated by TCRdb to 2020 to 2022). Background for the entire study: Most TCR sequence clusters were specific to one of the two donors. In a couple of donors, T-cell clones that expanded and contracted after mild COVID-19 were tracked by sequencing TCRalpha and TCRbeta repertoires over time. Two young, previously healthy adult volunteers, one female and one male, were included in the cohort. Overall results and qualifications from the work: The second-wave clones that peaked on day 37 were not confirmed to be SARS-CoV-2 specific. Only two mild cases were covered by the study, and larger cohorts that include severe cases with pre-infection samples were considered necessary. Some responding clones were detected in pre-infection memory, suggesting pre-existing cross-reactive memory T cells joined the SARS-CoV-2 response. Contracting CD4+ clones were located mainly in the CM and EM memory subsets, whereas CD8+ clones were found to be enriched in EMRA. Balanced CD4/CD8 phenotypes were observed for clones contracting from day 15 to 85, whereas a bias towards CD4+ was observed for a second wave of clones expanding from day 15 to 37.

Ficoll-Paque density gradient centrifugation was the method used to isolate PBMCs. The CDR3 runs 14 amino acids, cysteine and phenylalanine included. Of all the DNA, just the CDR3 is kept, 42 bases in frame from base 1. Based on the germline V gene (reference sequence), the CDR1 and CDR2 sequences are LNHDA and SQIVND. Trimming costs V 4 bases and J 8 bases, and their ends lie 15 bases apart. Sequenced on an Illumina NovaSeq 6000. TCRalpha and TCRbeta cDNA libraries were constructed by 5'RACE with constant-segment primers, with sample barcodes and unique molecular identifiers being introduced. RNA was extracted from every sample with Trizol reagent. Libraries were amplified in two PCR steps, with a second sample barcode and Illumina TruSeq adapters added in the second step. Libraries were sequenced on an Illumina NovaSeq with 2 x 150 bp paired-end reads. In the paper's pipeline: With migec v1.2.7, reads were demultiplexed and then collapsed into UMI-guided consensus sequences. Using mixcr v2.1.11, UMI consensuses were aligned to TRA and TRB V and J templates and then assembled into clonotypes. Clonotypes were classified as expanded or contracted when called significant by both edgeR and NoisET, with noise models trained on biological replicates. For edgeR calls, the thresholds were a false discovery rate-adjusted p below 0.01 and a log2 fold-change of 1. As an exploratory analysis of dynamics, max-normalized trajectories of the 1000 most abundant clonotypes were examined by PCA with hierarchical clustering. Separately sequenced CD4+ and CD8+ repertoires were used to assign the CD4 or CD8 phenotype of responding clones. TCRdb reprocessing: public reads trimmed at Q25 with fastp, clones called with MiXCR, in-frame beta chains kept. Each CDR3 protein gets just one entry, which takes the most common genes and DNA from the rows behind it. TCRdb's processing, not the authors' own work, is the source of the V and J calls. This sample gives 100,000 to 150,000 distinct CDR3 sequences in total; approximately 5.9% of them show up just once. The top ten constitute approximately 2.3% of the sample.

This clonotype was detected only a few times. This receptor's antigen is unknown. Base qualities were left out, and no much larger clone turns up one base away. The origin of this receptor is an adult woman who had mild COVID-19 (a few samples of this study predate the infection). The sample titles of this study are shuffled in the database, so cell type and time point are left out; the donor was told from shared clones. Sample: PBMCs or a T cell subset sorted from them (not recorded which). Here the chain combines TRBV19 and TRBJ2-1; 5 matching bases give a weak D call of TRBD2. The base sequence is TGTGCCAGTAGTAGAGGGATAGGGTTGGATGAGCAGTTCTTC. This gives the protein CASSRGIGLDEQFF. The CDR3, completed at both ends by the reference TRBV19 and TRBJ2-1 genes, gives the full variable domain DGGITQSPKYLFRKEGQNVTLSCEQNLNHDAMYWYRQDPGQGLRLIYYSQIVNDFQKGDIAEGYSVSREKKESFPLTVTSAQKNPTAFYLCASSRGIGLDEQFFGPGTRLTVL.